The entry below describes one TCR beta chain. CDR1 and CDR2 from the germline V gene are SQVTM and ANQGSEA. The CDR3 sequence is 13 residues long. V lost 8 bases and J lost 1, with 13 bases in between. This sample is drawn from a study of cytomegalovirus exposure and HLA in healthy donors. This PCR relied on a set of 60 Vbeta primers and 13 Jbeta primers. Here immunoSEQ multiplex PCR was the method, and the copy in TCRdb shows in-frame clones only, minus some. The sample contains approximately 110,000 clones, roughly three quarters of which appear only once. The rearrangement links TRBV29-1 to TRBJ2-3; TRBD1 is a possible D gene (5 bases). The receptor's source is a man aged 35 to 55 in good health and CMV-seropositive. Sequenced material: PBMCs. CDR3 in DNA: TGCAGCTCGGGTTTAGGGGGCACAGATACGCAGTATTTT. As protein: CSSGLGGTDTQYF.